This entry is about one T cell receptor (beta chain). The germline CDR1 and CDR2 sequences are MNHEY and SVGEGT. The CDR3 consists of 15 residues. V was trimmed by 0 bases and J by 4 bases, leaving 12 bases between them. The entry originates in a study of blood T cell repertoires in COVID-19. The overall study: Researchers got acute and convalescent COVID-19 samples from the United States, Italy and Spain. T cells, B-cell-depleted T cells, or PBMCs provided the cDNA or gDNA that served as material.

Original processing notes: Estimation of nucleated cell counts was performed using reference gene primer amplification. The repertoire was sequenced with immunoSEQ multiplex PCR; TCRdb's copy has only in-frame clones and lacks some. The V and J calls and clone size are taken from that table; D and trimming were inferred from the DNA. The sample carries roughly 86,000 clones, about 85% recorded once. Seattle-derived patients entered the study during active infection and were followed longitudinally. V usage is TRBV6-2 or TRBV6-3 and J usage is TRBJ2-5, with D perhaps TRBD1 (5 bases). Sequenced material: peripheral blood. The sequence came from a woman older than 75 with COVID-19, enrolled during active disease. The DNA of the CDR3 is TGTGCCAGCAGTTACTCGATGTCAGGGTCAGAGACCCAGTACTTC. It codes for CASSYSMSGSETQYF.